These 26 T cell receptor beta chains were sequenced from one sample in a study of T cell responses to AZD1222 COVID-19 vaccine. The assay was immunoSEQ multiplex PCR, and TCRdb's table has in-frame clones only and misses some. The table lists over 140,000 clones, 80% to 95% of them singletons. Sequencing used peripheral blood, obtained on day 0 of AZD1222 vaccination. These receptors all stem from an adult in good health.

The chain links TRBV5-1 to TRBJ2-7; D might be TRBD1 (6 bases). Germline CDR1 is SGHRS and CDR2 is YFSETQ. CDR3 size: 15 residues. V was pared by 4 bases and J by 3 bases, with 17 bases between. CDR3 sequence reads: CASSPQGRTYYEQYF. In DNA, the CDR3 is TGCGCCAGCAGCCCCCAGGGGAGAACGTACTACGAGCAGTACTTC.

The V call is TRBV11-3, the J call TRBJ2-1; D gene uncertain. With 5 bases removed from V and 5 bases from J, the gap between germline ends came to 7 bases. CDR3 length: 12 residues. CDR1 SGHNT and CDR2 YENEEA come from the germline V gene. The CDR3 reads CASSHLNNEQFF. CDR3 nucleotide sequence: TGTGCCAGCAGCCACCTAAACAATGAGCAGTTCTTC.

The chain carries TRBV15 and TRBJ2-2; 8 bases are a match to TRBD1. Trimming took 5 bases from V and 7 from J; bases not matched to a gene: 9. The CDR3 has 15 amino acids. CDR1 is LNHNV and CDR2 is YYDKDF in the germline V gene (reference sequence). In DNA, the CDR3 is TGTGCCACCAGCGCCCAGACAGGGGTGGGCGGGGAGCTGTTTTTT. Amino acid sequence: CATSAQTGVGGELFF.

The V and J genes are TRBV5-1 and TRBJ1-4; TRBD1 matches at 8 bases. The CDR3 has 20 amino acids. Germline CDR1 is SGHRS and CDR2 is YFSETQ. V gave up 3 bases and J gave up 0 bases; unmatched junction bases: 16. The CDR3 reads CASSSPDQPGQAATNEKLFF. In DNA form, the CDR3 reads TGCGCCAGCAGCTCACCAGACCAACCGGGACAGGCTGCAACTAATGAAAAACTGTTTTTT.

V and J are TRBV5-6 and TRBJ2-2, with 7 bases that match TRBD1. The CDR3 contains 15 residues. Germline assignment: CDR1 SGHDT and CDR2 YYEEEE. J lost 3 bases, V lost 2 bases, and 4 bases had no gene match. CDR3 sequence reads: CASSFWDSHTGELFF. CDR3 coding DNA: TGTGCCAGCAGCTTTTGGGACAGTCACACCGGGGAGCTGTTTTTT.

V gene TRBV28 combines with J gene TRBJ1-1; the D gene is possibly TRBD1 (5 bases). This CDR3 contains 14 residues. Germline values: CDR1 MDHEN, CDR2 SYDVKM. The V end lost 5 bases, the J end lost 2 bases, and 12 bases lay between the germline ends. The CDR3 sequence: CASSPRDGNTEAFF. In DNA, the CDR3 is TGTGCCAGCAGTCCCCGGGACGGAAACACTGAAGCTTTCTTT.

The chain has TRBV28 and TRBJ1-5, with a possible D match to TRBD1 (5 bases). CDR1 and CDR2 from the germline V gene are MDHEN and SYDVKM. The germline V and J ends were trimmed by 11 bases and 7 bases, with 15 bases remaining between them. The CDR3 contains 12 residues. Here the CDR3 reads CASRDEGQPQHF. CDR3 in DNA: TGTGCCTCCAGGGATGAAGGGCAGCCCCAGCATTTT.

The rearrangement links TRBV7-9 to TRBJ2-1; the match to TRBD2 covers 7 bases. Germline V gene lookup returns CDR1 SEHNR and CDR2 FQNEAQ (reference sequence). The length of the CDR3 is 17 residues. V dropped 2 bases and J dropped 4; count of bases not matched to a gene: 11. CDR3 sequence: CASSLSGGRSRYNEQFF. CDR3 nucleotides: TGTGCCAGCAGCTTATCCGGCGGGAGATCCAGATACAATGAGCAGTTCTTC.

The chain combines TRBV6-6 with TRBJ1-4; the D gene is possibly TRBD1 (5 bases). Trimming removed 0 bases from V and 8 bases from J, with 10 bases in between. The CDR3 contains 14 residues. CDR1 and CDR2 (germline): MNHNY, SVGAGI (reference sequence). The CDR3 coding sequence is TGTGCCAGCAGTTACTCAGGGGCTGGGGAAAAACTGTTTTTT. As protein: CASSYSGAGEKLFF.

This clone was seen more than once but under ten times. This chain uses TRBV5-1 with TRBJ2-1; 14 bases agree with TRBD2. This CDR3 has 16 amino acids. Germline V gives CDR1 SGHRS, CDR2 YFSETQ. V lost 3 bases, J lost 9 bases, and 8 bases stayed unmatched. CDR3 sequence: CASSSVTSGGAGEQFF. The CDR3, as DNA: TGCGCCAGCAGCTCCGTGACTAGCGGGGGGGCCGGTGAGCAGTTCTTC.

This chain uses TRBV19 with TRBJ1-1; D may be TRBD1 (5 bases). Deletions cut 3 bases from V and 3 bases from J, with 11 bases between. The CDR3 runs to 14 residues. Germline V gives CDR1 LNHDA, CDR2 SQIVND (reference sequence). The DNA of the CDR3 is TGTGCCAGTAGTATTGGGGACGGGTACACTGAAGCTTTCTTT. It is translated as CASSIGDGYTEAFF.

Turning to this clone: The sample has other DNA sequences that encode this CDR3 too. This sequence joins TRBV28 and TRBJ1-1; 8 bases align to TRBD1. The CDR3 runs 14 residues. Germline lookup yields CDR1 MDHEN and CDR2 SYDVKM. Unmatched junction bases numbered 2, after V lost 5 bases and J lost 0 bases. The CDR3 sequence: CASSLTGVNTEAFF. The CDR3 bases are TGTGCCAGCAGTCTGACAGGGGTGAACACTGAAGCTTTCTTT. The full variable domain, its missing parts supplied by reference TRBV28 and TRBJ1-1, is DVKVTQSSRYLVKRTGEKVFLECVQDMDHENMFWYRQDPGLGLRLIYFSYDVKMKEKGDIPEGYSVSREKKERFSLILESASTNQTSMYLCASSLTGVNTEAFFGQGTRLTVV.

The V and J genes are TRBV5-1 and TRBJ2-1, with 8 positions matching TRBD2. The junction had 9 bases not matched to a gene; V was cut back by 5 bases and J by 5 bases. This CDR3 is 15 amino acids long. CDR1 is SGHRS and CDR2 is YFSETQ in the germline V gene. CDR3 nucleotides: TGCGCCAGCAGAAAAGCGGGGGCCCAAAACAATGAGCAGTTCTTC. It yields the protein CASRKAGAQNNEQFF.

The chain employs TRBV19 and TRBJ1-1; TRBD1 aligns across 8 bases. The CDR3 has 16 residues. CDR1 is LNHDA, CDR2 SQIVND, per germline (reference sequence). V was clipped by 3 bases and J by 4 bases; unmatched bases: 10. The CDR3 DNA is TGTGCCAGTAGTATCCCAAACAGGGGGGCGGCCACTGAAGCTTTCTTT. Protein sequence: CASSIPNRGAATEAFF.

This clone occurred once. The V gene is TRBV6-5, the J gene TRBJ1-1, with D perhaps TRBD1 (5 bases). V shed 3 bases and J shed 1 base, with 12 bases lying between them. The length of the CDR3 is 15 residues. Germline lookup yields CDR1 MNHEY and CDR2 SVGAGI. CDR3 coding DNA: TGTGCCAGCAGTTATAGGGACTTCGGGAACACTGAAGCTTTCTTT. Residues: CASSYRDFGNTEAFF.

The rearrangement uses TRBV5-4 and TRBJ1-2; D is possibly TRBD1 (5 bases). Germline lookup yields CDR1 SGHNT and CDR2 YYREEE (reference sequence). This CDR3 has 14 amino acids. The germline V and J ends were trimmed by 4 bases and 0 bases, with 10 bases remaining between them. CDR3: CASSTLTANYGYTF. CDR3 DNA sequence: TGTGCCAGCAGCACCCTGACAGCTAACTATGGCTACACCTTC.

The chain recombines TRBV5-1 with TRBJ1-1, with a tentative D call TRBD1 (6 bases). Germline CDR1 reads SGHRS; CDR2 reads YFSETQ. The CDR3 covers 14 residues. Trimming shortened V by 3 bases and J by 6 bases, and 15 bases separated the two germline ends. The CDR3, as DNA: TGCGCCAGCAGCTCAGGACAGTCTTTCGCTGAAGCTTTCTTT. This encodes CASSSGQSFAEAFF.

V gene TRBV19 combines with J gene TRBJ2-2; D is undetermined. V was cut by 3 bases and J by 0 bases, with 8 bases left in between. Germline V gene sequence: CDR1 LNHDA, CDR2 SQIVND (reference sequence). The CDR3 runs 15 residues. In DNA form, the CDR3 reads TGTGCCAGTAGTATGAACAGAGCGAACACCGGGGAGCTGTTTTTT. Translation: CASSMNRANTGELFF. The full variable domain, completed using reference TRBV19 and TRBJ2-2, is DGGITQSPKYLFRKEGQNVTLSCEQNLNHDAMYWYRQDPGQGLRLIYYSQIVNDFQKGDIAEGYSVSREKKESFPLTVTSAQKNPTAFYLCASSMNRANTGELFFGEGSRLTVL.

V gene TRBV4-1 combines with J gene TRBJ1-2; TRBD1 is a possible D gene (5 bases). The germline gives CDR1 MGHRA, CDR2 YSYEKL. Trimming shortened V by 6 bases and J by 3 bases, and 14 bases separated the two germline ends. The CDR3 is 14 residues long. In nucleotides, the CDR3 is TGCGCCAGCAGACATACCGGGACCGACTATGGCTACACCTTC. It codes for CASRHTGTDYGYTF.

The rearrangement links TRBV6-5 to TRBJ1-5, with D possibly being TRBD1 (5 bases). This CDR3 comprises 14 residues. Germline V gives CDR1 MNHEY, CDR2 SVGAGI. Trimming shortened V by 6 bases and J by 5 bases, and 14 bases separated the two germline ends. CDR3 sequence (DNA): TGTGCCAGCAGCCCCGGGGGGGTGGATCAGCCCCAGCATTTT. Its translation is CASSPGGVDQPQHF.

The chain recombines TRBV11-3 with TRBJ1-3; D gene ambiguous. With 2 bases removed from V and 1 base from J, the gap between germline ends came to 3 bases. The CDR3 runs 13 residues. The V gene's germline CDR1 is SGHNT and CDR2 YENEEA. The chain's CDR3 is CASSLRSGNTIYF. CDR3 DNA: TGTGCCAGCAGCTTAAGGTCTGGAAACACCATATATTTT.

The V and J genes are TRBV29-1 and TRBJ1-2, with 9 bases identical to TRBD1. CDR3 size: 14 residues. V trimming: 6 bases; J trimming: 2 bases; junction bases outside the gene matches: 7. Germline V gene lookup returns CDR1 SQVTM and CDR2 ANQGSEA. CDR3 loop: CSVTDRGANYGYTF. CDR3 bases: TGCAGCGTCACGGACAGGGGAGCAAACTATGGCTACACCTTC.

The CDR3 loop is CASSPPGSIAKNIQYF. The CDR3 nucleotides read TGTGCCAGCTCACCACCCGGGTCAATAGCCAAAAACATTCAGTACTTC. The chain is built from TRBV18 and TRBJ2-4, with D unclear. The CDR3 has 16 amino acids. V shed 0 bases and J shed 0 bases, with 9 bases lying between them. From germline, CDR1 is KGHSH and CDR2 LQKENI.

The chain is built from TRBV3-1 (or the pseudogene TRBV3-2) and TRBJ1-2; maybe TRBD1 (5 bases). Trimming pared 2 bases from V and 8 bases from J, leaving 12 bases between. CDR1 is LGHDT, CDR2 YNNKEL, per germline (reference sequence). There are 13 residues in the CDR3. The chain's CDR3 is CASSQQGGIGYTF. In DNA form, the CDR3 reads TGTGCCAGCAGCCAACAGGGAGGGATCGGCTACACCTTC.

The chain recombines TRBV7-2 with TRBJ1-5; no firm D call. In germline, CDR1 is SGHTA, CDR2 FQGNSA. V lost 1 base and J lost 3, with 7 bases in between. The CDR3 totals 14 residues. The CDR3 is CASSLVPNNQPQHF. CDR3 coding DNA: TGTGCCAGCAGCTTAGTACCGAACAATCAGCCCCAGCATTTT.

The chain has TRBV7-6 and TRBJ2-2, with D possibly being TRBD2 (5 bases). CDR1 is SGHVS and CDR2 is FNYEAQ in the germline V gene. The CDR3 covers 17 residues. The ends were cut back, 5 bases at V and 2 bases at J, with 18 bases in the middle. CDR3 nucleotides: TGTGCCAGCAGCCTACCCTCCAGCGGAGATAACACCGGGGAGCTGTTTTTT. It encodes CASSLPSSGDNTGELFF.